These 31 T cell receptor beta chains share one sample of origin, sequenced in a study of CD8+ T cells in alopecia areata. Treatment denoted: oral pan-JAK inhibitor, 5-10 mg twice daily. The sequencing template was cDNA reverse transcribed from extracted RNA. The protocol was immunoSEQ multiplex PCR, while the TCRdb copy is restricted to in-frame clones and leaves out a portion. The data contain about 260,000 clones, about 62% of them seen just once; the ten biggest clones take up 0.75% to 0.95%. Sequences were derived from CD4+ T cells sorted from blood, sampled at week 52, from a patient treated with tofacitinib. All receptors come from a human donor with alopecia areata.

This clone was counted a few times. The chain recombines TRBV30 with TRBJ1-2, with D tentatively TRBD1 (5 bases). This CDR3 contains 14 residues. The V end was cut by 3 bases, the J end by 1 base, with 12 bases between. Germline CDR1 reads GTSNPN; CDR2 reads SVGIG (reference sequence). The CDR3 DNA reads TGTGCCTGGAGCCAACAGGAAAATAACTATGGCTACACCTTC. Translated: CAWSQQENNYGYTF.

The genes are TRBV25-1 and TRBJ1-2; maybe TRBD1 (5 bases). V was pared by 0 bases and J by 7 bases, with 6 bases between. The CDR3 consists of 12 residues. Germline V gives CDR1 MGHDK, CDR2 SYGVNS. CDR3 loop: CASSEYRVGYTF. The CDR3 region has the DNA TGTGCCAGCAGTGAATACAGGGTTGGCTACACCTTC.

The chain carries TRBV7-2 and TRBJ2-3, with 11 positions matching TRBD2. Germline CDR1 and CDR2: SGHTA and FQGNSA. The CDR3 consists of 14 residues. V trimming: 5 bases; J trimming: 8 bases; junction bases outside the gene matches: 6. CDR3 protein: CASSLTLAGGTQYF. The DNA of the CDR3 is TGTGCCAGCAGCCTAACCCTAGCGGGGGGTACGCAGTATTTT.

In DNA form, the CDR3 reads TGCGCCAGCAGCCTAGACCCCTCGGCAGAGGAGACCCAGTACTTC. Amino acid sequence: CASSLDPSAEETQYF. The J gene is TRBJ2-5, the V gene TRBV4-3, with D unresolved. The V end lost 4 bases, the J end lost 5 bases, and 17 bases lay between the germline ends. Germline CDR1 and CDR2: LGHNA and YSLEER. The CDR3 is made up of 15 amino acids.

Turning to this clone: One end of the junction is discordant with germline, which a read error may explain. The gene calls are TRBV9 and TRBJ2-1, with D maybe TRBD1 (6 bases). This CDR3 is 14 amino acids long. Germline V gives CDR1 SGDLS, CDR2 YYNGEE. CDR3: CASSPSGGMGPNLF. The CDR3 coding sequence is TGTGCCAGCAGCCCTAGTGGGGGCATGGGGCCAAACCTCTTC.

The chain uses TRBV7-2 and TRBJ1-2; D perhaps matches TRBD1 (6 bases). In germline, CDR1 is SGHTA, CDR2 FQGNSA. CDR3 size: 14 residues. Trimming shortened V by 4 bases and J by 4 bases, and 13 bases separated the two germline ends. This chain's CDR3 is CASSSPRGGYGYTF. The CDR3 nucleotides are TGTGCCAGCAGCTCCCCAAGAGGGGGCTATGGCTACACCTTC.

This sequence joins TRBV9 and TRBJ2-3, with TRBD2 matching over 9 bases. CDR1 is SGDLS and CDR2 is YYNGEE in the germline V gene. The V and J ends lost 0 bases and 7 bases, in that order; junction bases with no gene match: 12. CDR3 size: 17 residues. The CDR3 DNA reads TGTGCCAGCAGCGTAGACCCGGTAGCGGGGGCCGTTAATACGCAGTATTTT. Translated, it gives CASSVDPVAGAVNTQYF.

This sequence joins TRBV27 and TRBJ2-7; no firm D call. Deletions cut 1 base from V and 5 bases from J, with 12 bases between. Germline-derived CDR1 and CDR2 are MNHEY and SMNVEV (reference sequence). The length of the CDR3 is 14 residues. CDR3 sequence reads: CASSLLAEAHEQYF. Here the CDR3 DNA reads TGTGCCAGCAGTTTATTGGCAGAGGCACACGAGCAGTACTTC.

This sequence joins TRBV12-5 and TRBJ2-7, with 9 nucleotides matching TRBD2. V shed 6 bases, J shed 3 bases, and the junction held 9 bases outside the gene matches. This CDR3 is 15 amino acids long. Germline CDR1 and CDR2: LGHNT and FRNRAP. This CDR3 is CASGPSGGSNYEQYF. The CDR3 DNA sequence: TGTGCTAGTGGACCAAGCGGGGGGTCCAACTACGAGCAGTACTTC.

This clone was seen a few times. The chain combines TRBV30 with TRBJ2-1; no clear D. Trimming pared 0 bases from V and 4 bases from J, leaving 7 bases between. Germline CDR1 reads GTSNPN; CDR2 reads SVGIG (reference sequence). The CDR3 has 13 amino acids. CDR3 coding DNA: TGTGCCTGGAGTGTACAACTTTACAATGAGCAGTTCTTC. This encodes CAWSVQLYNEQFF.

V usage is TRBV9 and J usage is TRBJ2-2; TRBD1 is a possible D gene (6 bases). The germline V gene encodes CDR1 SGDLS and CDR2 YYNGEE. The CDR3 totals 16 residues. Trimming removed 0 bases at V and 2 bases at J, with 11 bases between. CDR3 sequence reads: CASSVAGRGNTGELFF. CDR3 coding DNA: TGTGCCAGCAGCGTAGCGGGCAGGGGAAACACCGGGGAGCTGTTTTTT.

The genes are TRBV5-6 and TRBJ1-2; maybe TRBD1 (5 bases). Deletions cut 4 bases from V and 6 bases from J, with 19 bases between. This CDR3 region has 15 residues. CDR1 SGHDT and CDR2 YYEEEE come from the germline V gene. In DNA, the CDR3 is TGTGCCAGCAGCCCCGATGGGCGTGCGGGGGATGGCTACACCTTC. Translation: CASSPDGRAGDGYTF.

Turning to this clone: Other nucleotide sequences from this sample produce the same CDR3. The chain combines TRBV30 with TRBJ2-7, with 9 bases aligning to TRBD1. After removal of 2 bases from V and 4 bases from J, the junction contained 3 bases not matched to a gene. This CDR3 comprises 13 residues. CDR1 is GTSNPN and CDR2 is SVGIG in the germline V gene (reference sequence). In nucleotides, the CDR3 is TGTGCCTGGAGTCGGGACAGGGCTTACGAGCAGTACTTC. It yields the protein CAWSRDRAYEQYF. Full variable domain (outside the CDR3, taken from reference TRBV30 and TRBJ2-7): SQTIHQWPATLVQPVGSPLSLECTVEGTSNPNLYWYRQAAGRGLQLLFYSVGIGQISSEVPQNLSASRPQDRQFILSSKKLLLSDSGFYLCAWSRDRAYEQYFGPGTRLTVT.

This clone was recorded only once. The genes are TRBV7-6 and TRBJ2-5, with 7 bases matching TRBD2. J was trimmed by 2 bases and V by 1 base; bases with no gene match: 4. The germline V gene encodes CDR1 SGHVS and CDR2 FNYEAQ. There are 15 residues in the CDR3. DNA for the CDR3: TGTGCCAGCAGCTTAGTGTTGCGGGGGCAAGAGACCCAGTACTTC. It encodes CASSLVLRGQETQYF. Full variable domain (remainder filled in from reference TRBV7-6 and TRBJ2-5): GAGVSQSPRYKVTKRGQDVALRCDPISGHVSLYWYRQALGQGPEFLTYFNYEAQQDKSGLPNDRFSAERPEGSISTLTIQRTEQRDSAMYRCASSLVLRGQETQYFGPGTRLLVL.

CDR3: CSVVLRGDEARNTIYF. The CDR3 DNA reads TGCAGCGTTGTTCTAAGGGGGGACGAAGCCAGAAACACCATATATTTT. This chain joins TRBV29-1 and TRBJ1-3; a weak D match, TRBD1 (6 bases). The germline CDR1 and CDR2 sequences are SQVTM and ANQGSEA. The ends were cut back, 4 bases at V and 5 bases at J, with 21 bases in the middle. The CDR3 contains 16 residues.

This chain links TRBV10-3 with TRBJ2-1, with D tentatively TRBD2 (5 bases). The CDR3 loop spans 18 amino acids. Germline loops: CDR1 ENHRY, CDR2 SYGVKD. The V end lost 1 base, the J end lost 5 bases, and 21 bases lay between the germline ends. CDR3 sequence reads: CAISEFSSGISDHNEQFF. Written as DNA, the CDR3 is TGTGCCATCAGTGAGTTCTCTTCCGGGATATCGGACCACAATGAGCAGTTCTTC.

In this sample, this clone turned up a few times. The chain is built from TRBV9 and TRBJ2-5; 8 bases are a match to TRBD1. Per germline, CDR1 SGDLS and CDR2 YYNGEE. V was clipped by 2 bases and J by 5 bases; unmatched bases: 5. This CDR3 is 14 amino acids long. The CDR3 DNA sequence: TGTGCCAGCAGCGTGGCAGGGGGCTGGGAGACCCAGTACTTC. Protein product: CASSVAGGWETQYF.

CDR3 nucleotide sequence: TGCAGCGTTGCGGCGGGAGCCCTCGTGGGGGGCTACACCTTC. Its protein product is CSVAAGALVGGYTF. V is TRBV29-1 and J is TRBJ1-2; D gene unclear. Germline CDR1 and CDR2: SQVTM and ANQGSEA. CDR3 size: 14 residues. Between the trimmed V and J ends, which lost 4 bases and 8 bases, there was a span of 20 bases.

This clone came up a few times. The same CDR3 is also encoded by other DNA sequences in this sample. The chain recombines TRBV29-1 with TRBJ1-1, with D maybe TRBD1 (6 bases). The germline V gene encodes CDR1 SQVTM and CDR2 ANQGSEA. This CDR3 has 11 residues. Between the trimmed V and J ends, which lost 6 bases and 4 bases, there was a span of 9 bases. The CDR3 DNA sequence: TGCAGCGTCAGGGGCGGCACTGAAGCTTTCTTT. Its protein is CSVRGGTEAFF.

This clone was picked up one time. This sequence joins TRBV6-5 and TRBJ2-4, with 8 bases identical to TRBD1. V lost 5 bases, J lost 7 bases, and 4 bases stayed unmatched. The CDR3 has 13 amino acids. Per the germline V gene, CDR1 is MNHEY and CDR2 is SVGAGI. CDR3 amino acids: CASSARTGNIQYF. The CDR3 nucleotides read TGTGCCAGCAGTGCCCGGACAGGGAACATTCAGTACTTC.

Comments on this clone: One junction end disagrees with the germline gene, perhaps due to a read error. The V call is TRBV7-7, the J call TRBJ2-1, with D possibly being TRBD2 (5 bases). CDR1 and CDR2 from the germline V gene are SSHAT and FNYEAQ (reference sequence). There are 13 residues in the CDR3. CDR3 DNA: TGTGCTAGCAGCTTAGCCGGGGAGTTTGAGCAGTTCTTC. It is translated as CASSLAGEFEQFF.

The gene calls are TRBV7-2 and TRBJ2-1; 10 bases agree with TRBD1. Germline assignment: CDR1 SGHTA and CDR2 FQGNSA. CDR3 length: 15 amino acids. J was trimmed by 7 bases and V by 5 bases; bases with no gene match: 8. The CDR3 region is CASSPDRGFRNEQFF. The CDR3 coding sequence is TGTGCCAGCAGCCCGGACAGGGGGTTTAGGAATGAGCAGTTCTTC.

CDR3 in amino acids: CASRRTNSPLHF. Here the CDR3 DNA reads TGTGCCAGCCGAAGGACTAATTCACCCCTCCACTTT. The chain carries TRBV6-5 and TRBJ1-6; D not certain. The V and J ends lost 8 bases and 6 bases respectively, with 8 bases between them. CDR3 length: 12 amino acids. Germline V lookup: CDR1 MNHEY, CDR2 SVGAGI.

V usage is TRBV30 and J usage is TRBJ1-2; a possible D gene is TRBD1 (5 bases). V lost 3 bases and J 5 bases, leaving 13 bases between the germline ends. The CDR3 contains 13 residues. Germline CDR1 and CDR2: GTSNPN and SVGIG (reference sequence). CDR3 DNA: TGTGCCTGGAGAGATGAGGGGCGGTATGGCTACACCTTC. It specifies CAWRDEGRYGYTF.

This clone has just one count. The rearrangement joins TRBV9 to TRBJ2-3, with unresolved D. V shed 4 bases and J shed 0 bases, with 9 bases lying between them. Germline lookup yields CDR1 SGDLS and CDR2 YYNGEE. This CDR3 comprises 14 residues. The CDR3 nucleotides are TGTGCCAGCAGCACCAACCCTAGCACAGATACGCAGTATTTT. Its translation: CASSTNPSTDTQYF.

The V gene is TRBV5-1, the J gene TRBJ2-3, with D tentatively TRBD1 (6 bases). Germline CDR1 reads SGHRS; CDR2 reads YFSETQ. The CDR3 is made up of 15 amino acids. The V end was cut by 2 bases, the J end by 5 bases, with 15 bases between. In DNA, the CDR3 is TGCGCCAGCAGCTTATCGGCAGGGGATGGAGATACGCAGTATTTT. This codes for CASSLSAGDGDTQYF.

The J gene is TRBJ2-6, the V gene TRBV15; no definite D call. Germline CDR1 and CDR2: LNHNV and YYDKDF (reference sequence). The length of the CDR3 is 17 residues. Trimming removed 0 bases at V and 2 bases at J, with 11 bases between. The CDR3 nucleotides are TGTGCCACCAGCAGAGATCATGTGGTGGCTGGGGCCAACGTCCTGACTTTC. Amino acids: CATSRDHVVAGANVLTF.

CDR3 DNA: TGTGCCAGCACCAACGCGGAAGGGTCCGAGCAGTACTTC. It codes for CASTNAEGSEQYF. This rearrangement joins TRBV7-9 to TRBJ2-7; D not resolved. This CDR3 region has 13 residues. Germline V CDR1 and CDR2: SEHNR, FQNEAQ (reference sequence). Trimming took off 7 bases at V and 6 bases at J, with 16 bases between the two ends. Variable domain in full (rest from reference TRBV7-9 and TRBJ2-7): DTGVSQNPRHKITKRGQNVTFRCDPISEHNRLYWYRQTLGQGPEFLTYFQNEAQLEKSRLLSDRFSAERPKGSFSTLEIQRTEQGDSAMYLCASTNAEGSEQYFGPGTRLTVT.

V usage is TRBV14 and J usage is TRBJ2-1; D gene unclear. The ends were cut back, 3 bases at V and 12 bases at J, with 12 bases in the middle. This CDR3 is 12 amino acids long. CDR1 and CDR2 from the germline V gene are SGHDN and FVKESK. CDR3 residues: CASSHDSLLQFF. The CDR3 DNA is TGTGCCAGCAGCCACGATTCTCTCTTGCAGTTCTTC.

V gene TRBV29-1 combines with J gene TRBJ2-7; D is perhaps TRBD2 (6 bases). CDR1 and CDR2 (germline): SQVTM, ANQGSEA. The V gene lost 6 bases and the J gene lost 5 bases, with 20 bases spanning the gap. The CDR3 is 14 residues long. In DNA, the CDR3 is TGCAGCGTCGCACCACTAGCCGGGAAGCACGAGCAGTACTTC. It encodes CSVAPLAGKHEQYF.

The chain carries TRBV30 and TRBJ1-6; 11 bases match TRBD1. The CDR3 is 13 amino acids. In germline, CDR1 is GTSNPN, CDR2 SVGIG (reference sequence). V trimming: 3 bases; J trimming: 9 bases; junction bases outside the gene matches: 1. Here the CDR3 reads CAWRGQGASPLHF. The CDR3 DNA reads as TGTGCCTGGAGAGGACAGGGGGCTTCACCCCTCCACTTT.